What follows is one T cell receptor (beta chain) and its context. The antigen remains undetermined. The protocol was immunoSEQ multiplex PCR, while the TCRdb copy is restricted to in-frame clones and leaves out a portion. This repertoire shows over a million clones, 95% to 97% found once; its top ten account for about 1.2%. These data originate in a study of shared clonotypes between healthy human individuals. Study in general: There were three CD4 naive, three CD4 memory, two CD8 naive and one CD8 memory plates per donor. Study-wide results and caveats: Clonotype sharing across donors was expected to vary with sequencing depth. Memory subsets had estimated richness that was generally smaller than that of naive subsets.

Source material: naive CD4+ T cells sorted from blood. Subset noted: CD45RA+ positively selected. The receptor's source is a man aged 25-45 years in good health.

The CDR3 protein is CASSPDRANYNEQFF. The CDR3 coding sequence is TGTGCCAGCAGCCCGGACAGGGCCAACTACAATGAGCAGTTCTTC. The rearrangement links TRBV5-4 to TRBJ2-1; 8 nucleotides line up with TRBD1. This CDR3 contains 15 residues. J was trimmed by 3 bases and V by 4 bases; bases with no gene match: 6. The germline CDR1 and CDR2 sequences are SGHNT and YYREEE (reference sequence).